This T cell receptor (beta chain) was observed in a study of cytotoxic CD8 clonotypes in ibrutinib-treated CLL. Study in general: Response sampling came at median 12 months of treatment, ranging roughly 6 to 36 months. The study recorded mean values of approximately 260,000 productive templates and 94,082 productive rearrangements per sample.

Overall study results and limits: The study found public clonotypes uncommon, contracting or stable on treatment.

Comments on this clone: Its antigen is unknown.

Repertoires were generated with immunoSEQ multiplex PCR, while TCRdb's copy carries only in-frame clones and drops some. This table has fewer than 45,000 clones, around 75% appearing once. V gave up 4 bases and J gave up 1 base, with 11 bases separating them. Germline loops: CDR1 SGHDT, CDR2 YYEEEE. The CDR3 is 14 amino acids. This TCR came from a human donor with chronic lymphocytic leukemia. Sequenced material: PBMCs, taken at disease progression, from a patient treated with ibrutinib. The rearrangement links TRBV5-6 to TRBJ1-1, with unresolved D. This CDR3 is CASSPIGPNTEAFF. CDR3 nucleotides: TGTGCCAGCAGCCCCATAGGGCCGAACACTGAAGCTTTCTTT.